This entry concerns a single TCR beta chain. The record has no base qualities; no much larger clone is one base away. This specimen comes from a study of graft-versus-host responses after intestinal transplantation (dated by TCRdb to about 2021). Regarding the complete study: Multivisceral, liver-intestinal, or isolated intestinal transplants were received by the recipients. A cohort of fewer than 25 intestinal transplant recipients, including one retransplant, was enrolled, and 3 patients lacking pretransplant specimens were excluded. A peak of at least 4% donor T cells among recipient peripheral blood mononuclear cells was the definition used for donor T cell macrochimerism. After intestinal transplantation, graft-versus-host and host-versus-graft alloreactive T cell clones were followed in the graft, circulation and bone marrow using bulk TCR-beta CDR3 sequencing. Samples from a few later patients were sequenced in-house on an Illumina MiSeq with MiXCR processing rather than by the commercial service. Alloreactive clones were identified by sequencing pre-transplant mixed lymphocyte reaction products and comparing these products with unstimulated pre-transplant donor and recipient T cells. Every recipient was given anti-thymocyte globulin induction, then maintenance tacrolimus and steroids for 3 to 4 years.

From V the trimming removes 4 bases and from J it removes 3 bases, while the gene matches leave 11 bases of the junction unaccounted for. CDR3 length: 16 amino acids, cysteine to phenylalanine. Only CDR3 DNA is held: 48 bases, read in frame from base 1. For CDR1 and CDR2, the germline V gene lists SGHRS and YFSETQ. This specimen's time point label, per the study, means: cells obtained before transplantation from donor or recipient. Mixed lymphocyte reactions plated some 200,000 CFSE-labeled pre-transplant responders with some 200,000 irradiated violet-dye-labeled stimulators and were cultured for 6 days. Proliferating CD3+CD4+CFSE-low and CD3+CD8+CFSE-low responder cells were FACS-sorted on a BD Influx sorter after the mixed lymphocyte reaction. Beyond this particular receptor, the publication reports: Conclusions were limited by the relatively low number and heterogeneity of intestinal transplant patients. Early after transplant, declines in HvG clones were associated with peak levels of circulating GvH clones. Patients with donor T cell macrochimerism had high GvH to HvG T cell clonal ratios in their allografts. GvH clones were found in recipient bone marrow, and some of the GvH clones appeared earlier in ileal mucosa or blood, which is consistent with an intestinal mucosal origin.

The library was built by means of the immunoSEQ multiplex PCR assay. For most patients, genomic DNA was isolated using the Qiagen DNeasy Blood and Tissue Kit and was shipped frozen to Adaptive Biotechnologies for TCR sequencing. High-throughput TCR-beta CDR3 sequencing of genomic DNA from most patients was performed by Adaptive Biotechnologies. In the source study's methods: TCR sequencing data were retrieved from Adaptive's ImmunoSEQ software for about 17 patients, whereas three other patients were processed with MiXCR and VDJtools. CD4 versus CD8 sorting errors were corrected by removing sequences found in both subsets at a frequency ratio below 5:1. Because the origin of CDR3 nucleotide sequences shared between donor and recipient could not be assigned, those sequences were removed. Alloreactive clones required at least 2-fold expansion over unstimulated cells and minimum CFSE-low frequency of 0.002% (template counts) or 0.001% (read counts). A clone was considered mappable if detected in the sequenced pre-transplant spleen, lymph node, or MLR CFSE-low populations of the donor or recipient. The cumulative frequency of alloreactive clones was calculated as a percentage of all sequences, weighted by copy number. TCRdb re-hosts the immuneACCESS table, in-frame sequences only. Its copies lack some clones; in the studies checked, an unresolved V gene accounts for under half of them, and the cause for the rest is not known. V, J and clone size derive from that table, while D and trimming were established from the DNA sequence. The sample table contains 10,000 or so clones; only one count was recorded for under 40% of them. 1.9% of the sample goes to the ten largest clones.

Sequencing was performed on alloreactive CD4+ T cells from a mixed lymphocyte reaction culture, taken before transplantation. The cell subset or site label for this specimen denotes: CFSE-low proliferating T cells sorted from approximately 6-day pre-transplant mixed lymphocyte reaction (GvH or HvG direction). The receptor was isolated from a human patient who was an organ donor for intestinal transplantation. Recombination connected TRBV5-1 to TRBJ2-7, with 9 bases in between that match TRBD1. The CDR3 in this case is CASSRTGTGPNYEQYF. The sequenced DNA is TGCGCCAGCAGCCGGACCGGGACAGGGCCCAACTACGAGCAGTACTTC.